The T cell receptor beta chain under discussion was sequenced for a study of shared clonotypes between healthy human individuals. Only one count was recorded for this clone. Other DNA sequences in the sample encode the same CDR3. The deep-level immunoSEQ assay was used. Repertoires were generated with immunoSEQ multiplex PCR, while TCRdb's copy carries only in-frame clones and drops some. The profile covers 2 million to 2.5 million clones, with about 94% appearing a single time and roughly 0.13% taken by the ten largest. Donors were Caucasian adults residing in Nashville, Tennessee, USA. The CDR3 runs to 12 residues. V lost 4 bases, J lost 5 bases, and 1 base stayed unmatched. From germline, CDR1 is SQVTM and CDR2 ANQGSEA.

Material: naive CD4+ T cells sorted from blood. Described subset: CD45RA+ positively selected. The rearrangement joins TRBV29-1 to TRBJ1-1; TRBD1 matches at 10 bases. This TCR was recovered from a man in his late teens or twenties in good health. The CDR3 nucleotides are TGCAGCGTTGGGGGACAGGGGACTGAAGCTTTCTTT. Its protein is CSVGGQGTEAFF.